A single sample gave rise to the 27 T cell receptor beta chains below, sequenced in a study of cytomegalovirus exposure and HLA in healthy donors. 60 Vbeta and 13 Jbeta primers were used in PCR. The repertoire was sequenced with immunoSEQ multiplex PCR; TCRdb's copy has only in-frame clones and lacks some. The sample consists of around 110,000 clones, 8.5% to 10% of them appearing once. Sequenced: PBMCs. The receptors here all came from a man aged 25 to 45 in good health and CMV-seronegative.

The chain's CDR3 is CASSAEPGSYNEQFF. As DNA, the CDR3 is TGTGCCAGCAGCGCAGAACCGGGCTCCTACAATGAGCAGTTCTTC. This chain joins TRBV9 and TRBJ2-1, with D hard to call. The CDR3 is 15 amino acids. Germline CDR1 is SGDLS and CDR2 is YYNGEE. V was shortened by 3 bases and J by 0 bases, with 10 bases between the two germline ends.

The V gene is TRBV18, the J gene TRBJ1-4; maybe TRBD1 (6 bases). CDR1 is KGHSH and CDR2 is LQKENI in the germline V gene. V lost 2 bases and J 1 base, leaving 8 bases between the germline ends. The CDR3 consists of 15 residues. CDR3 sequence reads: CASSPGGLTNEKLFF. DNA of the CDR3: TGTGCCAGCTCACCAGGGGGCTTAACTAATGAAAAACTGTTTTTT.

This clone turned up a few times. The CDR3 spells CAWSVGGQVGDEQFF. CDR3 sequence (DNA): TGTGCCTGGAGTGTGGGGGGACAGGTGGGGGATGAGCAGTTCTTC. This chain connects TRBV30 to TRBJ2-1, with 8 bases matching TRBD1. This CDR3 contains 15 residues. V shed 0 bases and J 8 bases; nucleotides not matched to a gene: 9. Germline values: CDR1 GTSNPN, CDR2 SVGIG (reference sequence).

This clone was seen a handful of times. The J gene is TRBJ1-3, the V gene TRBV5-1; no clear D gene. This CDR3 has 13 residues. The germline gives CDR1 SGHRS, CDR2 YFSETQ. V dropped 0 bases and J dropped 8 bases, with 9 bases sitting between them. The CDR3 nucleotides are TGCGCCAGCAGCTTGGAGCCGAAACACACCATATATTTT. Its protein product is CASSLEPKHTIYF. The whole variable domain, filled in from reference TRBV5-1 and TRBJ1-3, reads KAGVTQTPRYLIKTRGQQVTLSCSPISGHRSVSWYQQTPGQGLQFLFEYFSETQRNKGNFPGRFSGRQFSNSRSEMNVSTLELGDSALYLCASSLEPKHTIYFGEGSWLTVV.

The V gene is TRBV5-4, the J gene TRBJ1-1; D is ambiguous. The CDR3 consists of 12 residues. Trimming shortened V by 0 bases and J by 7 bases, and 7 bases separated the two germline ends. Looked up from germline, CDR1 is SGHNT and CDR2 is YYREEE (reference sequence). CDR3 bases: TGTGCCAGCAGCTTGGATACATATGAAGCTTTCTTT. Translating it yields CASSLDTYEAFF.

The V and J genes are TRBV10-2 and TRBJ2-3; no firm D call. This CDR3 comprises 12 residues. Germline lookup yields CDR1 WSHSY and CDR2 SAAADI. Trimming removed 7 bases from V and 4 bases from J, with 9 bases in between. CDR3 DNA sequence: TGCGCCAGCACCCCACGGGCAGATACGCAGTATTTT. This encodes CASTPRADTQYF.

This clone was counted between two and nine times. V gene TRBV6-5 combines with J gene TRBJ2-7; the match to TRBD2 covers 7 bases. Germline CDR1 and CDR2: MNHEY and SVGAGI. The junction had 6 bases not matched to a gene; V was cut back by 3 bases and J by 1 base. The CDR3 extends over 15 amino acids. The CDR3 DNA reads TGTGCCAGCAGTTATGGCGGGAGCTATTCCTACGAGCAGTACTTC. Amino acids: CASSYGGSYSYEQYF.

This sequence joins TRBV25-1 and TRBJ1-1, with 9 bases identical to TRBD1. J was trimmed by 5 bases and V by 6 bases; bases with no gene match: 13. Germline CDR1 and CDR2: MGHDK and SYGVNS. The CDR3 runs to 16 residues. The CDR3 nucleotides are TGTGCCAGCAGGGGACAGGGATCCCTGTCTCCTACTGAAGCTTTCTTT. Protein: CASRGQGSLSPTEAFF. Full variable domain (outside the CDR3, taken from reference TRBV25-1 and TRBJ1-1): EADIYQTPRYLVIGTGKKITLECSQTMGHDKMYWYQQDPGMELHLIHYSYGVNSTEKGDLSSESTVSRIRTEHFPLTLESARPSHTSQYLCASRGQGSLSPTEAFFGQGTRLTVV.

This clone was detected only a few times. The chain employs TRBV5-4 and TRBJ2-3, with 10 bases aligning to TRBD2. There are 15 residues in the CDR3. Germline lookup yields CDR1 SGHNT and CDR2 YYREEE (reference sequence). V was pared by 4 bases and J by 8 bases, with 10 bases of the junction left unmatched. The CDR3 spells CASSTGTSASGTQYF. Written as DNA, the CDR3 is TGTGCCAGCAGCACCGGGACTAGCGCTAGCGGTACGCAGTATTTT.

This clone was seen repeatedly, ten times or more. The chain carries TRBV10-1 and TRBJ2-4; the match to TRBD2 covers 10 bases. Losses at the gene ends were 7 bases for V and 0 bases for J; bases not matched to a gene: 3. CDR1 and CDR2 from the germline V gene are WNHNN and SYGVQD (reference sequence). This CDR3 spans 15 amino acids. The CDR3 protein is CASTRLAGAKNIQYF. CDR3 sequence (DNA): TGCGCCAGCACTAGACTAGCGGGAGCCAAAAACATTCAGTACTTC.

This clone was observed a handful of times. The V call is TRBV19, the J call TRBJ2-2, with D possibly matching TRBD2 (6 bases). The CDR3 has 16 amino acids. Deletions cut 6 bases from V and 0 bases from J, with 14 bases between. CDR1 and CDR2 (germline): LNHDA, SQIVND (reference sequence). The chain's CDR3 is CASRSGRDANTGELFF. CDR3 coding DNA: TGTGCCAGTAGATCAGGGCGGGACGCGAACACCGGGGAGCTGTTTTTT.

This clone was observed a handful of times. The CDR3 spells CATSFENEQYF. Here the CDR3 DNA reads TGTGCCACCAGCTTCGAGAACGAGCAGTACTTC. J is TRBJ2-7 and V is TRBV15; D is uncertain. Germline assignment: CDR1 LNHNV and CDR2 YYDKDF (reference sequence). The CDR3 has 11 amino acids. Trimming removed 5 bases at V and 5 bases at J, with 7 bases between.

This clone was observed a few times. The rearrangement links TRBV10-3 to TRBJ2-7; 11 nucleotides line up with TRBD1. Per the germline V gene, CDR1 is ENHRY and CDR2 is SYGVKD. With V trimmed by 2 bases and J by 1 base, 7 bases remained unmatched. This CDR3 has 17 amino acids. The CDR3 DNA sequence: TGTGCCATCAGTGAGCCCCAGGGACAGGGGGGGTCCTACGAGCAGTACTTC. Protein sequence: CAISEPQGQGGSYEQYF.

Only a few counts were recorded for this clone. In nucleotides, the CDR3 is TGCGCCAGCAGCTTGGCTCTAGCGGCAACCTACGAGCAGTACTTC. Its protein is CASSLALAATYEQYF. This rearrangement joins TRBV5-1 to TRBJ2-7; the match to TRBD2 covers 7 bases. The CDR3 has 15 amino acids. V gave up 0 bases and J gave up 2 bases; unmatched junction bases: 5. Germline loops: CDR1 SGHRS, CDR2 YFSETQ.

This clone was seen only a few times. The chain links TRBV4-2 to TRBJ1-3, with 7 bases aligning to TRBD1. Trimming took 3 bases from V and 0 from J; bases not matched to a gene: 5. The CDR3 covers 16 residues. Germline lookup yields CDR1 LGHNA and CDR2 YNFKEQ. As DNA, the CDR3 is TGTGCCAGCAGCCAGGGACAGACCAGCTCTGGAAACACCATATATTTT. Amino acids: CASSQGQTSSGNTIYF.

This chain joins TRBV4-1 and TRBJ2-2, with TRBD2 identical over 11 bases. CDR1 and CDR2 from the germline V gene are MGHRA and YSYEKL. This CDR3 has 18 residues. The V segment lost 6 bases and the J segment 6 bases; nucleotides outside the gene matches: 15. The CDR3 spells CASSRQPIAGGRPGELFF. CDR3 nucleotides: TGCGCCAGCAGTCGCCAACCCATAGCGGGAGGGCGACCCGGGGAGCTGTTTTTT.

This clone showed up just a few times. The chain joins TRBV25-1 to TRBJ2-3, with a possible D match to TRBD2 (5 bases). Germline V gene data show CDR1 as MGHDK and CDR2 as SYGVNS. The CDR3 consists of 14 residues. V lost 6 bases to trimming and J lost 4 bases, with 14 bases between them. CDR3 in amino acids: CASSPRGVADTQYF. CDR3 DNA sequence: TGTGCCAGCAGCCCCCGGGGTGTCGCAGATACGCAGTATTTT.

This clone has just a few counts. J is TRBJ2-1 and V is TRBV19, with 9 bases identical to TRBD2. With 4 bases clipped from V and 5 bases from J, the junction kept 9 bases outside the gene matches. The CDR3 contains 16 residues. Germline CDR1 reads LNHDA; CDR2 reads SQIVND (reference sequence). CDR3 residues: CASSNLAGSLDNEQFF. The CDR3 bases are TGTGCCAGTAGTAACCTAGCGGGAAGTCTTGACAATGAGCAGTTCTTC.

In this sample, this clone turned up a few times. This chain links TRBV19 with TRBJ2-6, with 8 bases identical to TRBD1. CDR1 and CDR2 (germline): LNHDA, SQIVND (reference sequence). With 9 bases clipped from V and 3 bases from J, the junction kept 16 bases outside the gene matches. CDR3 size: 18 residues. In DNA form, the CDR3 reads TGTGCCAGCGAACGTAAATCAGGGGGCGCGGGTGGGGCCAACGTCCTGACTTTC. This sequence encodes CASERKSGGAGGANVLTF.

This clone was seen a handful of times. The CDR3 nucleotides read TGCGCCAGCAATATGGAGGCTAGCACATACAATGAGCAGTTCTTC. Its translation is CASNMEASTYNEQFF. This chain links TRBV4-1 with TRBJ2-1, with D maybe TRBD2 (5 bases). Trimming left V 7 bases short and J 4 bases short, with 17 bases between. This CDR3 contains 15 residues. Germline values: CDR1 MGHRA, CDR2 YSYEKL.

The CDR3 region has the DNA TGTGCCAGTAGTCTCACCGGGACTAGCGGAAATGAGCAGTTCTTC. It yields the protein CASSLTGTSGNEQFF. This chain links TRBV19 with TRBJ2-1, with 11 nucleotides matching TRBD2. The CDR3 loop spans 15 amino acids. Per the germline V gene, CDR1 is LNHDA and CDR2 is SQIVND (reference sequence). Losses at the gene ends were 5 bases for V and 7 bases for J; bases not matched to a gene: 7.

Comment on this clone: Other DNA sequences from this sample encode an identical CDR3 as well. The chain recombines TRBV9 with TRBJ2-1; 7 nucleotides align to TRBD2. Germline V CDR1 and CDR2: SGDLS, YYNGEE. The CDR3 sequence is 15 residues long. V trimming: 0 bases; J trimming: 4 bases; junction bases outside the gene matches: 4. The DNA for the CDR3 is TGTGCCAGCAGCGTAGAGGCTAGCGGTTACAATGAGCAGTTCTTC. Protein sequence: CASSVEASGYNEQFF.

The genes are TRBV7-2 and TRBJ1-5; perhaps TRBD1 as D (5 bases). Trimming removed 4 bases at V and 4 bases at J, with 20 bases between. The germline gives CDR1 SGHTA, CDR2 FQGNSA. The CDR3 has 17 residues. In DNA, the CDR3 is TGTGCCAGCAGCTCGTCCCTCATAAGCCGGGGGAATCAGCCCCAGCATTTT. Protein: CASSSSLISRGNQPQHF.

This clone was observed a few times. The V and J genes are TRBV9 and TRBJ1-1; 7 bases are shared with TRBD1. The CDR3 contains 17 residues. CDR1 and CDR2 from the germline V gene are SGDLS and YYNGEE. The trim removed 4 bases at V and 4 bases at J, leaving 16 bases unmatched. CDR3 nucleotide sequence: TGTGCCAGCAGCCCGGACAGGAGGGGTACTTTGGGCACTGAAGCTTTCTTT. Protein sequence: CASSPDRRGTLGTEAFF.

This chain uses TRBV7-2 with TRBJ2-2; possible D gene TRBD1, 6 bases. This CDR3 comprises 16 residues. Germline CDR1 and CDR2: SGHTA and FQGNSA. Trimming took 2 bases from V and 0 from J, leaving 10 bases between them. The chain's CDR3 is CASSLLGATNTGELFF. The CDR3 region has the DNA TGTGCCAGCAGCTTATTGGGGGCCACGAACACCGGGGAGCTGTTTTTT.

This clone has just a few counts. This chain uses TRBV11-3 with TRBJ2-2; 14 bases map to TRBD2. V trimming: 5 bases; J trimming: 2 bases; junction bases outside the gene matches: 7. Germline CDR1 and CDR2: SGHNT and YENEEA. The CDR3 spans 18 residues. The CDR3 loop is CASSRMGLAGVNTGELFF. The CDR3 coding sequence is TGTGCCAGCAGCCGGATGGGACTAGCGGGAGTAAACACCGGGGAGCTGTTTTTT.

The CDR3, as DNA: TGCGCCAGCAGCCAATCAGGGGTTAAAGAGACCCAGTACTTC. Protein product: CASSQSGVKETQYF. The rearrangement links TRBV4-3 to TRBJ2-5, with a tentative D call TRBD1 (6 bases). This CDR3 spans 14 amino acids. With 2 bases removed from V and 3 bases from J, the gap between germline ends came to 10 bases. The germline V gene has CDR1 LGHNA and CDR2 YSLEER.